A selection of T cell receptor beta chains follows, all from one sample in a study of CD8 T cells in Susac syndrome. TCRdb recomputed calls from the immunoSEQ multiplex PCR reads with MiXCR, one row per CDR3 protein. The table has about 77,000 distinct CDR3 sequences, just over 90% seen once. The sequenced material came from CD4+ T cells from PBMCs. Receptor source: a human donor with Susac syndrome. The conserved cysteine and the conserved F or W are not part of the CDR3 here. The order of the fields is V gene, CDR3 protein.

v_gene: TRBV9
CDR3aa: ASSANAGVPYEQY

v_gene: TRBV20-1
CDR3aa: SAPTGGANGGTEAF

v_gene: TRBV20-1
CDR3aa: SAAAGDNEQF

v_gene: TRBV29-1
CDR3aa: SVEGDRATEAF

v_gene: TRBV2
CDR3aa: ASSEGKANQPQH

v_gene: TRBV30
CDR3aa: AWSVQEGKAQPQH

v_gene: TRBV20-1
CDR3aa: SARDLSNYGYT

v_gene: TRBV2
CDR3aa: ASSAQETQY

v_gene: TRBV6-2/TRBV6-3
CDR3aa: ASGIANTEAF

v_gene: TRBV27
CDR3aa: ASSPLDLAKNIQY

v_gene: TRBV12-3/TRBV12-4
CDR3aa: ASTRGNSNQPQH

v_gene: TRBV3-1
CDR3aa: ATRDGKSNIQY

v_gene: TRBV7-6
CDR3aa: ASSPTDRGLETQY

v_gene: TRBV20-1
CDR3aa: SATLGASLFGEQF

v_gene: TRBV27
CDR3aa: ASSLNPSGSYEQY

v_gene: TRBV7-2
CDR3aa: ASSPRGRANTEAF

v_gene: TRBV7-6
CDR3aa: ASSLAGSEQY

v_gene: TRBV19
CDR3aa: ASSMGGLAGAIETQY

v_gene: TRBV14
CDR3aa: ASRRQGGKLF

v_gene: TRBV7-3
CDR3aa: ASKVGPLNNEQF

v_gene: TRBV7-2
CDR3aa: ASSSNRGTGYT

v_gene: TRBV18
CDR3aa: ASSISQETQY

v_gene: TRBV7-2
CDR3aa: ASSLSRTGRGQPQH

v_gene: TRBV12-3/TRBV12-4
CDR3aa: ASSSWGGLNEQF

v_gene: TRBV24-1
CDR3aa: ATSGANEQY

v_gene: TRBV12-3/TRBV12-4
CDR3aa: ASTPRGVASTDTQY

v_gene: TRBV27
CDR3aa: ASSPSLGAVPYSGANVLT

v_gene: TRBV12-3/TRBV12-4
CDR3aa: ASSSQSNEKLF

v_gene: TRBV25-1
CDR3aa: ASSTRQGGRQETQY